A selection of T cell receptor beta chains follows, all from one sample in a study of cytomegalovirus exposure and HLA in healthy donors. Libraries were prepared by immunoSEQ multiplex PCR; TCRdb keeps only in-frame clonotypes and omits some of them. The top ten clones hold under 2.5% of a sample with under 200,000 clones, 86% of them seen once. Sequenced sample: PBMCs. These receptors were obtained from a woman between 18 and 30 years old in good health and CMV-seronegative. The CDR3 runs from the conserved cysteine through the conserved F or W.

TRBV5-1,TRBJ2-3,CASSWGLAGGVTDTQYF
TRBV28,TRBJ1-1,CASTPPKGQGLNTEAFF
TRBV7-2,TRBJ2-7,CASSLITSGYEQYF
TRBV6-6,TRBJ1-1,CASGTAQGLAFF
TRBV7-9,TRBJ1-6,CASSFGQGDPLHF
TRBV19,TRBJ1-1,CASSIGAGNTEAFF
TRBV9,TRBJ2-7,CASSVQGFGEQYF
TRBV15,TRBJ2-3,CATSREGGSVTDTQYF
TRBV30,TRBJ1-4,CAWTQGLSEKLFF
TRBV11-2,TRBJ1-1,CASSPQGRSNTEAFF
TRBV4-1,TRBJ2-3,CASSQDSYTQYF
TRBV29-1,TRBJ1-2,CSVDKQGAQGYTF
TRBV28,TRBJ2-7,CASSYARSVYEQYF
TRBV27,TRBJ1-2,CASSLKQGHFYGYTF
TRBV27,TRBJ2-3,CASSLRGEGRAQYF
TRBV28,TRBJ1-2,CASSLAGPNYGYTF